This record looks at one T cell receptor beta chain sequence and its context. The data belong to a study of technical replicates of blood from a few donors. Trimming stripped 0 bases from V and 7 bases from J, with 9 bases between. This CDR3 region has 14 residues. CDR1 is LGHNA, CDR2 YSLEER, per germline. The protocol was immunoSEQ multiplex PCR, while the TCRdb copy is restricted to in-frame clones and leaves out a portion. The repertoire has roughly 97,000 clones, approximately 96% of them found once; the top ten carry approximately 0.33%. The source is a human donor in good health. V gene TRBV4-3 combines with J gene TRBJ2-2; the D is unclear. Sequenced input: T cells isolated from PBMCs. The CDR3 DNA sequence: TGCGCCAGCAGCCAAGATCTATATCTCGGGGAGCTGTTTTTT. It codes for CASSQDLYLGELFF.